This entry concerns a single T cell receptor beta chain. V lost 0 bases and J lost 6; bases outside the gene matches: 6. Germline V gives CDR1 SGDLS, CDR2 YYNGEE. There are 15 residues in the CDR3. The data were taken from a study of blood T cell repertoires in COVID-19. About the research overall: Samples representing acute and convalescent COVID-19 were sourced from the United States, Italy and Spain. Sample material is recorded as cDNA or gDNA derived from T cells, B-cell-depleted T cells, or PBMCs.

Original methodology: For nucleated cells, counts were estimated from reference gene primer amplification. This table comes from immunoSEQ multiplex PCR, and its TCRdb copy is limited to in-frame clones, with some not included. The V and J calls and clone size come from that table; D and trimming were worked out from the DNA. The repertoire holds more than 15,000 clones, with more than 80% as singletons. The chain joins TRBV9 to TRBJ2-1; 7 nucleotides line up with TRBD2. The TCR was taken from a human donor in a cohort sampled during active COVID-19. Sequenced: peripheral blood. Here the CDR3 reads CASSVVASGPNEQFF. CDR3 nucleotides: TGTGCCAGCAGCGTAGTGGCTAGCGGCCCCAATGAGCAGTTCTTC.